The rows below give T cell receptor beta chains drawn from one sample of a study of T cells in Graves' hyperthyroidism and ophthalmopathy. A single record per CDR3 protein comes from TCRdb applying MiXCR to the multiplex PCR reads. The repertoire holds 350,000 to 400,000 distinct CDR3 sequences, more than 12% seen once, with approximately 32% in the top ten. The sample taken for sequencing was blood. The receptors stem from a woman younger than 45 with Graves' hyperthyroidism. CDR3s include the opening cysteine and the closing phenylalanine or tryptophan. Fields, in order: J gene, CDR3 length, D gene, clone size, V gene, CDR3 DNA, CDR3 protein. D genes are given only for firm matches. Some rows mark clone size as missing; the rest say once, few, many or name a class of expanded clone.

>TRBJ2-5|15|TRBD1|many|TRBV20-1
TGCAGTGCCCCTACTCTTGGACAGGGGCGTGAGACCCAGTACTTC
CSAPTLGQGRETQYF
>TRBJ2-7|15|NA|many|TRBV18
TGTGCCAGCTCACCACCATCAAAGGGGACCTACGAGCAGTACTTC
CASSPPSKGTYEQYF
>TRBJ1-1|14|NA|few|TRBV5-1
TGCGCCAGCAGCTTTAATTCCGAGAACACTGAAGCTTTCTTT
CASSFNSENTEAFF
>TRBJ2-3|15|NA|many|TRBV19
TGTGCCAGTAGTACGGGACCATCAGGGGCAGATACGCAGTATTTT
CASSTGPSGADTQYF
>TRBJ2-3|14|TRBD1|many|TRBV12-3/TRBV12-4
TGTGCCAGCATAGGACAGGGGGTGACAGATACGCAGTATTTT
CASIGQGVTDTQYF
>TRBJ2-7|12|NA|few|TRBV29-1
TGCAGCGTTGAAGAGACTCGTCGGGGGCAGTACTTC
CSVEETRRGQYF
>TRBJ2-5|16|TRBD1|many|TRBV12-3/TRBV12-4
TGTGCCAGCAGGGTGGGGACAGGGTTAGGCCAAGAGACCCAGTACTTC
CASRVGTGLGQETQYF
>TRBJ2-7|14|TRBD2|many|TRBV5-1
TGCGCCAGCAGCTTGGTTGGAGGGGAGGGCGAGCAGTACTTC
CASSLVGGEGEQYF
>TRBJ1-2|14|NA|NA|TRBV20-1
TGCAGTGCTAGAGAGCAGGGTTCTAACTATGGCTACACCTTC
CSAREQGSNYGYTF
>TRBJ1-3|14|NA|many|TRBV7-2
TGTGCCAGCTCCCGGGACCTCTCTGGAAACACCATATATTTT
CASSRDLSGNTIYF
>TRBJ1-4|15|NA|many|TRBV9
TGTGCCAGCAGCGTAGCCCCATCGACTAATGAAAAACTGTTTTTT
CASSVAPSTNEKLFF
>TRBJ2-6|16|NA|NA|TRBV5-1
TGCGCCAGCAGCTTTAGTGCGGGCAGAGGGGCCAACGTCCTGACTTTC
CASSFSAGRGANVLTF
>TRBJ2-2|14|TRBD2|many|TRBV3-1
TGTGCCAGCAGCAAGAGACTAGCGACCGGGGAGCTGTTTTTT
CASSKRLATGELFF
>TRBJ1-1|16|NA|many|TRBV12-3/TRBV12-4
TGTGCCAGCAGATTGCTACCCGGATCCTCCAACACTGAAGCTTTCTTT
CASRLLPGSSNTEAFF
>TRBJ2-3|16|TRBD1|NA|TRBV10-3
TGTGCCATCAGTGAGTCTGGGGGACAGGGGCCAGATACGCAGTATTTT
CAISESGGQGPDTQYF
>TRBJ2-7|18|TRBD1|once|TRBV19
TGTGCCAGTAGCCCGATAAACCCCGGGACAGGGGGCGACTACGAGCAGTACTTC
CASSPINPGTGGDYEQYF
>TRBJ2-7|15|TRBD1|many|TRBV7-8
TGTGCCAGCAGCTTAGCGCACAGGGGTGGGTACGAGCAGTACTTC
CASSLAHRGGYEQYF
>TRBJ2-1|14|TRBD2|NA|TRBV2
TGTGCCAGCAGGGGACTAGCGGGAGAGAATGAGCAGTTCTTC
CASRGLAGENEQFF
>TRBJ2-5|14|NA|NA|TRBV10-3
TGTGCCATCAGTCACAGTACCCCCCAAGAGACCCAGTACTTC
CAISHSTPQETQYF
>TRBJ2-1|14|TRBD2|NA|TRBV6-1
TGTGCCAGCAGCAGACTAGCGGGAGTAAACGGGCAGTTCTTC
CASSRLAGVNGQFF
>TRBJ1-1|15|NA|few|TRBV9
TGTGCCAGCAGCGTAGATGTCACCGCGAACACTGAAGCTTTCTTT
CASSVDVTANTEAFF
>TRBJ2-1|20|TRBD2|many|TRBV7-3
TGTGCCAGCAGCCGTAGCGGGAGGGACACAATTCTCAACTCTTACAATGAGCAGTTCTTC
CASSRSGRDTILNSYNEQFF
>TRBJ1-5|13|NA|many|TRBV7-9
TGTGCCAGCAGTATCACGGGCAATCAGCCCCAGCATTTT
CASSITGNQPQHF
>TRBJ2-1|15|NA|many|TRBV6-1
TGTGCCAGCAGTTACTCCGCAGGACCCTACAATGAGCAGTTCTTC
CASSYSAGPYNEQFF
>TRBJ2-7|14|TRBD2|NA|TRBV2
TGTGCCAGCAGTGGGGGACTAGGTCCCTACGAGCAGTACTTC
CASSGGLGPYEQYF
>TRBJ2-1|12|NA|few|TRBV27
TGTGCCAGCAGGCGGAGGGGAGATGAGCAGTTCTTC
CASRRRGDEQFF
>TRBJ2-3|15|TRBD2|few|TRBV2
TGTGCCAGCAGACGACTAGCGGAACGCACAGATACGCAGTATTTT
CASRRLAERTDTQYF
>TRBJ2-3|15|NA|NA|TRBV29-1
TGCAGCGTTGAAAGGCGGGTGCATAGCACAGATACGCAGTATTTT
CSVERRVHSTDTQYF
>TRBJ1-5|14|NA|many|TRBV28
TGTGCCAGCAGTTCCTCTCAGGGAAGCCAGCCCCAGCATTTT
CASSSSQGSQPQHF
>TRBJ2-1|16|NA|NA|TRBV6-1
TGTGCCAGCAGTGAAGCGCTCCAGCGGGCCGGCAATGAGCAGTTCTTC
CASSEALQRAGNEQFF
>TRBJ2-1|17|TRBD2|many|TRBV11-2
TGTGCCAGCAGCTTAGCTAATCTAGCGGGATTCTACAATGAGCAGTTCTTC
CASSLANLAGFYNEQFF
>TRBJ1-5|15|NA|many|TRBV27
TGTGCCAGCAGTTTATCGGGGACCCCAAATCAGCCCCAGCATTTT
CASSLSGTPNQPQHF
>TRBJ1-5|14|TRBD1|few|TRBV4-1
TGCGCCAGCAGCCCAGACAGGGGCGGTCAGCCCCAGCATTTT
CASSPDRGGQPQHF
>TRBJ2-1|14|NA|many|TRBV9
TGTGCCAGCAGCGTAGGGGGGACTGGCAATGAGCAGTTCTTC
CASSVGGTGNEQFF
>TRBJ2-7|15|NA|few|TRBV3-1
TGTGCCAGCAGCCAAGTGGGCAGGGACCATCAGGAGCAGTACTTC
CASSQVGRDHQEQYF
>TRBJ2-7|14|NA|many|TRBV7-9
TGTGCCAGCAGCCCGGGGGGCTTCGAATACGAGCAGTACTTC
CASSPGGFEYEQYF
>TRBJ1-3|14|NA|NA|TRBV12-3/TRBV12-4
TGTGCCAGCAGTTCCAGGGATGCGGGAAACACCATATATTTT
CASSSRDAGNTIYF
>TRBJ2-7|12|NA|NA|TRBV20-1
TGCAGTGCTAGCGTGGGATCCTACGAGCAGTACTTC
CSASVGSYEQYF
>TRBJ1-1|13|NA|many|TRBV2
TGTGCCAGCAATGTCGGCAAGAACACTGAAGCTTTCTTT
CASNVGKNTEAFF
>TRBJ1-2|14|TRBD1|few|TRBV4-1
TGCGCCAGCAGCCAGGAGGGGACAGGGCGAGGCTACACCTTC
CASSQEGTGRGYTF